This T cell receptor beta chain was recorded in a study of blood T cell repertoires in COVID-19. Whole-study context: Both acute and convalescent COVID-19 samples were obtained from the United States, Italy and Spain. In each case, the material was cDNA or gDNA derived from T cells, B-cell-depleted T cells, or PBMCs.

In the original workflow: Amplification with reference gene primers provided the estimates of nucleated cell counts. This table comes from immunoSEQ multiplex PCR, and its TCRdb copy is limited to in-frame clones, with some not included. The V and J calls and clone size are taken from that table; D and trimming were inferred from the DNA. In the table there are about 230,000 clones, over 70% of which are singletons. Trimming took 5 bases from V and 4 from J; bases not matched to a gene: 3. Looked up from germline, CDR1 is LNHNV and CDR2 is YYDKDF (reference sequence). The CDR3 consists of 13 residues.

The V gene is TRBV15, the J gene TRBJ1-2, with 8 nucleotides matching TRBD1. The specimen sequenced was peripheral blood. The TCR sequence derives from an elderly woman with acute or convalescent COVID-19. This chain's CDR3 is CATSSGGSYGYTF. Written as DNA, the CDR3 is TGTGCCACCAGCTCAGGGGGCAGCTATGGCTACACCTTC. The whole variable domain, remainder taken from reference TRBV15 and TRBJ1-2, is DAMVIQNPRYQVTQFGKPVTLSCSQTLNHNVMYWYQQKSSQAPKLLFHYYDKDFNNEADTPDNFQSRRPNTSFCFLDIRSPGLGDTAMYLCATSSGGSYGYTFGSGTRLTVV.